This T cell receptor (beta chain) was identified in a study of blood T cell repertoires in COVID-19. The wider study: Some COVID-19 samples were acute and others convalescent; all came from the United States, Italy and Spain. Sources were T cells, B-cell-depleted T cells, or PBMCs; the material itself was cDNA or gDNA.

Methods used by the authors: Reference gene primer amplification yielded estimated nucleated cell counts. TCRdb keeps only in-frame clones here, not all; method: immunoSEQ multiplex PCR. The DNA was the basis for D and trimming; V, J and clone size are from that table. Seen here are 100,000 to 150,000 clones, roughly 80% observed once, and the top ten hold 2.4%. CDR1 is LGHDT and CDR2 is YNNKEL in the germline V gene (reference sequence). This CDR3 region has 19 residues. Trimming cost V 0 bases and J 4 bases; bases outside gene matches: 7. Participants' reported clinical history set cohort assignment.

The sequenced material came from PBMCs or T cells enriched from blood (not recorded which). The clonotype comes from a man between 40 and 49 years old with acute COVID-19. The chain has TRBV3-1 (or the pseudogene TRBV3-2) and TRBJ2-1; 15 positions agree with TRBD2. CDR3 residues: CASSQDPPGLAGGYNEQFF. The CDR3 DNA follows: TGTGCCAGCAGCCAAGATCCACCGGGACTAGCGGGGGGTTACAATGAGCAGTTCTTC.